This TCR beta chain comes out of a study of blood T cell repertoires in COVID-19. On the study more broadly: Acute and convalescent COVID-19 specimens originated in the United States, Italy and Spain. PBMCs, B-cell-depleted T cells, or T cells were the source of the cDNA or gDNA that made up the material.

How the authors handled the data: Estimates of nucleated cell counts were drawn from the amplification of reference gene primers. Profiling relied on immunoSEQ multiplex PCR, and the TCRdb table lists in-frame clones only, not all of them. The D gene and trimming were derived from the DNA, and the V and J assignments and clone size from that table. This table holds fewer than 250,000 clones, about nine tenths found once. The germline V gene has CDR1 SGHNT and CDR2 YENEEA. J lost 2 bases, V lost 4 bases, and 6 bases had no gene match. The CDR3 runs 16 residues. Sequencing was carried out using peripheral blood. The V and J genes are TRBV11-3 and TRBJ2-5; 11 nucleotides line up with TRBD2. The TCR originated in a woman aged 55-70 years who had recovered from COVID-19. CDR3 sequence: CASSSGTSGFQETQYF. CDR3 DNA sequence: TGTGCCAGCAGCTCGGGGACTAGCGGATTTCAAGAGACCCAGTACTTC.